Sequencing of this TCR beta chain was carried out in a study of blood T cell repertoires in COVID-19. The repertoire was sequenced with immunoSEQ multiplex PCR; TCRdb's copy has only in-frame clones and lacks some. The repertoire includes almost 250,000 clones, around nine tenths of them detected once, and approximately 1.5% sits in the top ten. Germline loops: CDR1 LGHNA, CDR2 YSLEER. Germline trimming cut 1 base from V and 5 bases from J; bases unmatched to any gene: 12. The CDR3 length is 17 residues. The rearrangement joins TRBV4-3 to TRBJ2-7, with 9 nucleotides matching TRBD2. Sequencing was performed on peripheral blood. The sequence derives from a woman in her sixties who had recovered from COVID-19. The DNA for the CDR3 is TGCGCCAGCAGCCAAGTAGTGCGCGGCGGGGGGGCGGACGAGCAGTACTTC. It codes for CASSQVVRGGGADEQYF.